This passage covers 5 T cell receptor beta chains from one sample sequenced in a study of blood T cell repertoires in COVID-19. Produced via immunoSEQ multiplex PCR; TCRdb's table is partial and in-frame only. The sample contains around 200,000 clones, more than 85% of which appear only once. Material for sequencing was peripheral blood. These receptors originate from a man aged 40-55 years with active or convalescent COVID-19.

The rearrangement links TRBV15 to TRBJ1-3; D unresolved. V lost 1 base and J 3 bases, leaving 10 bases between the germline ends. This CDR3 region has 15 residues. Germline lookup yields CDR1 LNHNV and CDR2 YYDKDF (reference sequence). DNA for the CDR3: TGTGCCACCAGCAGAGCAGCGGCAGATGGAAACACCATATATTTT. As protein: CATSRAAADGNTIYF.

J is TRBJ1-3 and V is TRBV2; D is ambiguous. This CDR3 has 15 residues. V was cut by 7 bases and J by 0 bases, with 13 bases left in between. Looked up from germline, CDR1 is SNHLY and CDR2 is FYNNEI. The CDR3 region is CASINGWSSGNTIYF. The CDR3, as DNA: TGTGCCAGCATAAACGGATGGAGCTCTGGAAACACCATATATTTT.

This clone came up a few times. The chain joins TRBV9 to TRBJ2-2, with 13 nucleotides matching TRBD2. This CDR3 is built from 16 residues. After removal of 4 bases from V and 7 bases from J, the junction contained 7 bases not matched to a gene. Per the germline V gene, CDR1 is SGDLS and CDR2 is YYNGEE. The CDR3 region has the DNA TGTGCCAGCAGCACGACTAGCGGGGGGATTGGCGGGGAGCTGTTTTTT. Amino acids: CASSTTSGGIGGELFF.

This clone was seen a single time. CDR3 nucleotides: TGTGCCAGTAGTATCCCCATGGCCGTGAACACTGAAGCTTTCTTT. This codes for CASSIPMAVNTEAFF. This chain joins TRBV19 and TRBJ1-1; no clear D gene. The CDR3 sequence is 15 residues long. Trimming took 3 bases from V and 0 from J, leaving 11 bases between them. CDR1 and CDR2 from the germline V gene are LNHDA and SQIVND (reference sequence).

The count of this clone is one. CDR3 sequence reads: CASSPTFDSPLHF. CDR3 in DNA: TGTGCCAGCTCACCAACATTTGATTCACCCCTCCACTTT. The chain is built from TRBV18 and TRBJ1-6, with D unclear. Trimming took 2 bases from V and 8 from J, leaving 7 bases between them. The CDR3 length is 13 residues. CDR1 is KGHSH and CDR2 is LQKENI in the germline V gene.